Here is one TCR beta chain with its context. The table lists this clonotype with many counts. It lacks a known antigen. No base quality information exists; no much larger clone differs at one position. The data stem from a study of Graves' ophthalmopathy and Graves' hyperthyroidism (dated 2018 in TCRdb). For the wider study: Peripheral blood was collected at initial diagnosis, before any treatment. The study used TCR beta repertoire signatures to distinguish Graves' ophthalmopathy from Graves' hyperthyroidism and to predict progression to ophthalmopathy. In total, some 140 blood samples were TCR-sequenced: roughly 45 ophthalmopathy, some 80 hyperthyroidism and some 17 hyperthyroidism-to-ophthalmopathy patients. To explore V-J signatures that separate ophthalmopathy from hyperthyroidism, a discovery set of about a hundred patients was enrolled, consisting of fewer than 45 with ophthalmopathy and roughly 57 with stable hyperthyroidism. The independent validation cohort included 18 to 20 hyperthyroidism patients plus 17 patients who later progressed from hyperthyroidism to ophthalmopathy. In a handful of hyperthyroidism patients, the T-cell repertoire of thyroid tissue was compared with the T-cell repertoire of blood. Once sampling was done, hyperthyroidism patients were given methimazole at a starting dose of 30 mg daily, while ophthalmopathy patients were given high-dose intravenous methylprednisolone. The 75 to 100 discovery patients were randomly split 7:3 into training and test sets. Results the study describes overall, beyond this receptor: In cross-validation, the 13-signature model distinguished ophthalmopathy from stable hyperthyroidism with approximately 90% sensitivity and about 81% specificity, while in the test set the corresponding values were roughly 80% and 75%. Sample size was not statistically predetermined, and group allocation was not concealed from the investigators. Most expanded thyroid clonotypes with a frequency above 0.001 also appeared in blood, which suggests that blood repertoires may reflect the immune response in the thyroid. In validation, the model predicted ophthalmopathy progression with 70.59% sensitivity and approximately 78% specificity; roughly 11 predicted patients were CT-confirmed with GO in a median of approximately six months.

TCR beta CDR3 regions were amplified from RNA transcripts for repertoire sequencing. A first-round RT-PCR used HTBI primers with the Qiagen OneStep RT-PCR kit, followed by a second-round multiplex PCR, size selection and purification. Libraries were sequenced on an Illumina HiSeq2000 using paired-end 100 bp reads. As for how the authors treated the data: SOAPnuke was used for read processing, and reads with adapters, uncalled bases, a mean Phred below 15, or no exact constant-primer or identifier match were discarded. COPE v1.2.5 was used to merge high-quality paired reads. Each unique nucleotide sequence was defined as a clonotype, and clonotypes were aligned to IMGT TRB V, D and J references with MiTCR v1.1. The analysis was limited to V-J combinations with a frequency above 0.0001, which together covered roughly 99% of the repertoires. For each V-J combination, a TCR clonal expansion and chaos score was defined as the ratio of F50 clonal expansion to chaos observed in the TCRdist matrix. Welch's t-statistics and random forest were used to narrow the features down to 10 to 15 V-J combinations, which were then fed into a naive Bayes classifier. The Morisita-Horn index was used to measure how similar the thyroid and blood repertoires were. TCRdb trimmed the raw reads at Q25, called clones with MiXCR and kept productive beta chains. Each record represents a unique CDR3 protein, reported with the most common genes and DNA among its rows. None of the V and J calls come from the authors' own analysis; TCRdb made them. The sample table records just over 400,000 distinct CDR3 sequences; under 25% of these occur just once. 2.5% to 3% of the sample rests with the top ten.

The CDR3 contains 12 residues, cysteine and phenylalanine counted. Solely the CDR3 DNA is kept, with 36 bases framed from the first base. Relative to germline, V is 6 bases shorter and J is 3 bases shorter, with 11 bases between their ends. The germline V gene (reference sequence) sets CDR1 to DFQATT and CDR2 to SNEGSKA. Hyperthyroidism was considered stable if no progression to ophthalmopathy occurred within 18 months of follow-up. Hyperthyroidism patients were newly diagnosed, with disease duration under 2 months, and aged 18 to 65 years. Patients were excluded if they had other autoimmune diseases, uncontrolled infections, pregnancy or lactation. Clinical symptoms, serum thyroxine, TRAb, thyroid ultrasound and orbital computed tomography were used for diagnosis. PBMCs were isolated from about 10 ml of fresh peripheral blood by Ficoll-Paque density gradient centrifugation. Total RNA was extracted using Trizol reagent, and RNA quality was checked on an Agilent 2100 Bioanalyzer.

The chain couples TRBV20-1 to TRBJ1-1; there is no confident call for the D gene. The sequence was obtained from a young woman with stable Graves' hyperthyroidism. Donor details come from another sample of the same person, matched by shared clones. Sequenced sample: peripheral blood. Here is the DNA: TGCAGTGCAGCCGGCCCAGACACTGAAGCTTTCTTT. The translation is CSAAGPDTEAFF.